The 9 T cell receptor beta chains below were found in one sample sequenced in a study of Ad26.COV2.S vaccination and SARS-CoV-2 variants. Treatment: roughly 20 received Ad26.COV2.S at low or high dose, single or two shots; roughly five received placebo; per-sample allocation not given. The investigators took samples on day 63 after the first vaccine or placebo injection. Using immunoSEQ multiplex PCR, the repertoire was profiled, and TCRdb retains in-frame clones only, with some absent. The table has roughly 500,000 clones, approximately 92% seen once; the top ten hold about 2.5%. The starting material was peripheral blood, obtained in a trial of Ad26.COV2.S vaccine versus placebo. All receptors come from a person aged 18-65 years who received the Ad26.COV2.S COVID-19 vaccine or a placebo.

The rearrangement joins TRBV5-1 to TRBJ2-1; perhaps TRBD2 as D (6 bases). The CDR3 totals 15 residues. CDR1 is SGHRS and CDR2 is YFSETQ in the germline V gene. With 2 bases removed from V and 8 bases from J, the gap between germline ends came to 17 bases. The CDR3 region is CASSFGTSRGDEQFF. Here the CDR3 DNA reads TGCGCCAGCAGCTTTGGGACTTCGAGGGGCGATGAGCAGTTCTTC. Based on the CDR3 plus reference TRBV5-1 and TRBJ2-1, the full variable domain is KAGVTQTPRYLIKTRGQQVTLSCSPISGHRSVSWYQQTPGQGLQFLFEYFSETQRNKGNFPGRFSGRQFSNSRSEMNVSTLELGDSALYLCASSFGTSRGDEQFFGPGTRLTVL.

The chain has TRBV11-3 and TRBJ2-2, with TRBD2 matching over 9 bases. This CDR3 is 18 amino acids long. V dropped 5 bases and J dropped 7; count of bases not matched to a gene: 17. CDR1 SGHNT and CDR2 YENEEA come from the germline V gene. The CDR3 here is CASSTLSGRPTRGGELFF. The CDR3 DNA sequence: TGTGCCAGCAGCACCCTTAGCGGGAGACCGACTCGAGGCGGGGAGCTGTTTTTT.

The chain combines TRBV7-2 with TRBJ2-3; the D is unclear. The CDR3 runs 14 residues. Per the germline V gene, CDR1 is SGHTA and CDR2 is FQGNSA. V was pared by 3 bases and J by 2 bases, with 9 bases between. CDR3 region: CASSLSYFTDTQYF. The CDR3 DNA follows: TGTGCCAGCAGCTTGAGCTACTTCACAGATACGCAGTATTTT.

This clone was observed once. This same CDR3 is encoded by further DNA sequences in the sample. The CDR3 sequence is CASSFANTEAFF. In DNA, the CDR3 is TGTGCCAGCAGCTTCGCGAACACTGAAGCTTTCTTT. V gene TRBV5-6 combines with J gene TRBJ1-1; D is undetermined. The ends were cut back, 2 bases at V and 1 base at J, with 3 bases in the middle. Germline V gene lookup returns CDR1 SGHDT and CDR2 YYEEEE. The CDR3 contains 12 residues.

V gene TRBV3-1 (or the pseudogene TRBV3-2) combines with J gene TRBJ1-1; no clear D gene. V lost 4 bases and J 3 bases, leaving 6 bases between the germline ends. CDR3 length: 12 residues. CDR1 and CDR2 (germline): LGHDT, YNNKEL (reference sequence). CDR3 in DNA: TGTGCCAGCAGCCGAGTATACACTGAAGCTTTCTTT. This translates into CASSRVYTEAFF.

This CDR3 is CASRPSGSYEQYV. The CDR3 nucleotides are TGTGCCAGCAGGCCTAGCGGGTCCTACGAGCAGTACGTC. This chain uses TRBV27 with TRBJ2-7, with 8 bases fitting TRBD2. CDR3 length: 13 residues. With V trimmed by 6 bases and J by 1 base, 2 bases remained unmatched. CDR1 MNHEY and CDR2 SMNVEV come from the germline V gene (reference sequence).

This clone was detected once. This chain connects TRBV19 to TRBJ2-3, with D tentatively TRBD1 or TRBD2 (5 bases each). CDR3 length: 16 residues. V lost 5 bases, J lost 1 base, and 16 bases lay in between. Germline CDR1 and CDR2: LNHDA and SQIVND (reference sequence). The CDR3 is CASSGGWGWGTDTQYF. CDR3 DNA sequence: TGTGCCAGTAGTGGGGGTTGGGGTTGGGGCACAGATACGCAGTATTTT.

The rearrangement links TRBV9 to TRBJ2-7, with D unresolved. This CDR3 spans 15 amino acids. Looked up from germline, CDR1 is SGDLS and CDR2 is YYNGEE. Trimming removed 0 bases from V and 2 bases from J, with 12 bases in between. The CDR3 DNA reads as TGTGCCAGCAGCGTAGGACCCCAGCCGGCCTACGAGCAGTACTTC. Its protein is CASSVGPQPAYEQYF.

The chain combines TRBV18 with TRBJ2-3, with 10 bases lining up with TRBD2. Germline CDR1 and CDR2: KGHSH and LQKENI. The CDR3 runs 14 residues. Unmatched junction bases numbered 2, after V lost 4 bases and J lost 4 bases. The CDR3 coding sequence is TGTGCCAGCTCACGGCTAGCGGGAGCAGATACGCAGTATTTT. This sequence encodes CASSRLAGADTQYF.